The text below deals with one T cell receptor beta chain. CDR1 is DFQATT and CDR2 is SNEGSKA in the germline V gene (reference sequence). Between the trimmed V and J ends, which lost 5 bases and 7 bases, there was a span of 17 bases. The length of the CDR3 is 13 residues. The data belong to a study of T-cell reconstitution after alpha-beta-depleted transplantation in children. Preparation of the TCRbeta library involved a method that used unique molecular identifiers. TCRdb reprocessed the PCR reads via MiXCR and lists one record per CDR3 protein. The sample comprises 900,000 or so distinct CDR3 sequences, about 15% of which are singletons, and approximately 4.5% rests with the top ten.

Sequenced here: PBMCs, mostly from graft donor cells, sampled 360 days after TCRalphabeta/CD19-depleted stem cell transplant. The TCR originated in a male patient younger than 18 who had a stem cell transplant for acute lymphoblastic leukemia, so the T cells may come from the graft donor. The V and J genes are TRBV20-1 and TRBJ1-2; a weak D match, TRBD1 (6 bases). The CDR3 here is CSAPAPRGGGYTF. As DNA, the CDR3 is TGCAGTGCTCCCGCGCCCAGGGGTGGTGGCTACACCTTC.